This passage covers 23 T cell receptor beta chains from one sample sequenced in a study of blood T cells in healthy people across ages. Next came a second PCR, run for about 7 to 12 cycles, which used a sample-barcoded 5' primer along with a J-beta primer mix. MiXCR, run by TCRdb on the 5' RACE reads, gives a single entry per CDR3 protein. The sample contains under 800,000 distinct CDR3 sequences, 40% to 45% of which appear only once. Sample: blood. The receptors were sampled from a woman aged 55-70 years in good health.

DNA for the CDR3: TGTGCCAGCAGTTTGGTGGCCTCCAATGGCTACACCTTC. It translates to CASSLVASNGYTF. The chain is built from TRBV12-3 or TRBV12-4 and TRBJ1-2; D gene unclear. V was trimmed by 3 bases and J by 6 bases, leaving 11 bases between them. The CDR3 runs to 13 residues.

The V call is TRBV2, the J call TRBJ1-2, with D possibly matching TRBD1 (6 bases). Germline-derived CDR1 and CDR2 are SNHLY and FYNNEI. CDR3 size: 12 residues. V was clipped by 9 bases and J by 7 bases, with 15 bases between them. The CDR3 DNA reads TGTGCCAGTCCGACAGGCAAAAGTGGCTACACCTTC. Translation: CASPTGKSGYTF. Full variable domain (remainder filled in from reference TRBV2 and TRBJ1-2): EPEVTQTPSHQVTQMGQEVILRCVPISNHLYFYWYRQILGQKVEFLVSFYNNEISEKSEIFDDQFSVERPDGSNFTLKIRSTKLEDSAMYFCASPTGKSGYTFGSGTRLTVV.

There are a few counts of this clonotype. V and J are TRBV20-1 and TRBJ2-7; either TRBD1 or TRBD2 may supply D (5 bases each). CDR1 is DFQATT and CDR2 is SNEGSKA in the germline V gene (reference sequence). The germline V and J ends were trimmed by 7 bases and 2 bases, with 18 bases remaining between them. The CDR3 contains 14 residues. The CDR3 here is CSVLGEREPYEQYF. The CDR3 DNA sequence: TGCAGTGTCTTAGGGGAGAGGGAACCCTACGAGCAGTACTTC.

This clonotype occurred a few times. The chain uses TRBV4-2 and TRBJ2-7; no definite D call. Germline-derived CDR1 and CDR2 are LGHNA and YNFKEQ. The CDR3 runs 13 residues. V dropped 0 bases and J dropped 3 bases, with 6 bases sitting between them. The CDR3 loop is CASSQDFSYEQYF. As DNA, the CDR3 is TGTGCCAGCAGCCAAGATTTCAGCTACGAGCAGTACTTC.

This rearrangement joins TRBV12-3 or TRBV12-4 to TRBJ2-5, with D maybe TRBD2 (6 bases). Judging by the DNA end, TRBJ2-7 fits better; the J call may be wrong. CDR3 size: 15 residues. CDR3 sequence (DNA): TGTGCCAGCAGTTTAGGGCGGGACCCCGCCTACGAGCAGTACTTC. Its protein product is CASSLGRDPAYEQYF.

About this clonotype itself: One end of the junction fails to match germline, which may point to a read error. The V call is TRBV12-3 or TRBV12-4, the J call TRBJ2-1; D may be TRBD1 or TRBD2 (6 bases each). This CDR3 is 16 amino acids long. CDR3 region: CASSLSSGGHANEQFF. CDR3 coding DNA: TGCGCCAGCAGTTTATCGTCCGGGGGACATGCCAACGAGCAGTTCTTC.

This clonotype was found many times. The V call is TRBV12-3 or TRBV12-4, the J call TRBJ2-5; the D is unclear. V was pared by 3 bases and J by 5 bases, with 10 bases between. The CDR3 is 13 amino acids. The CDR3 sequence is CASSFSGGETQYF. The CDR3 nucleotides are TGTGCCAGCAGTTTCTCCGGTGGGGAGACCCAGTACTTC.

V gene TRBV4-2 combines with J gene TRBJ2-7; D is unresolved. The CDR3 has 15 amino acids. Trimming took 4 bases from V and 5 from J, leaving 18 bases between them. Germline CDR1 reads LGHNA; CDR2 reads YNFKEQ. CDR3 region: CASSPDNSAVDEQYF. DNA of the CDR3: TGTGCCAGCAGCCCCGATAACTCGGCCGTTGACGAGCAGTACTTC.

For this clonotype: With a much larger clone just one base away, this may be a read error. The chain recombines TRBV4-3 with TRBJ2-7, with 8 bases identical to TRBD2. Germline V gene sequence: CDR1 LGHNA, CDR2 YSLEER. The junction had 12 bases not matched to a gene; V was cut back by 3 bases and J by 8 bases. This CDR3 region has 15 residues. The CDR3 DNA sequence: TGCGCCAGCAGCCAGACCGGGACTAGATCGTCCAAGCAGTACTTC. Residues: CASSQTGTRSSKQYF.

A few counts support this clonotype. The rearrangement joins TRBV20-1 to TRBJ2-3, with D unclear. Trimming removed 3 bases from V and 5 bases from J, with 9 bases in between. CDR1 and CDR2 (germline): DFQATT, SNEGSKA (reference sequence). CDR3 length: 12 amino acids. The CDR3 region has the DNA TGCAGTGCTAGCCAGTTTAAAGATACGCAGTATTTT. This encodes CSASQFKDTQYF.

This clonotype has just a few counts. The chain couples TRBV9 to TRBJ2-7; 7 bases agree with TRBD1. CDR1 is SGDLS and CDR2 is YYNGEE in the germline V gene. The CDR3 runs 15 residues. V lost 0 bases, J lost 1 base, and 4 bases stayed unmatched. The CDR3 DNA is TGTGCCAGCAGCGTAGAGGGGGCTTCTTCCTACGAGCAGTACTTC. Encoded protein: CASSVEGASSYEQYF.

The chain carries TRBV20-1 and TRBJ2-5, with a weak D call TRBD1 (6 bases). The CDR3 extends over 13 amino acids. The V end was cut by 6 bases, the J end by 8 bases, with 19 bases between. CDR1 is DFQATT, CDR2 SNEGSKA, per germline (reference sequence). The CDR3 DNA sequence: TGCAGTGCAACCGGACAGATCTCGAGAACCCAGTACTTC. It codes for CSATGQISRTQYF.

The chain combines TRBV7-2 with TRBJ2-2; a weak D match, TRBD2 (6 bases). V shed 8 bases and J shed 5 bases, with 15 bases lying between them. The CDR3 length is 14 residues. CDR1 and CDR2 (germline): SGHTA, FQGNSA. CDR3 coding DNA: TGTGCCAGCCCTCCCCGGGGGTTGACCGGGGAGCTGTTTTTT. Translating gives CASPPRGLTGELFF.

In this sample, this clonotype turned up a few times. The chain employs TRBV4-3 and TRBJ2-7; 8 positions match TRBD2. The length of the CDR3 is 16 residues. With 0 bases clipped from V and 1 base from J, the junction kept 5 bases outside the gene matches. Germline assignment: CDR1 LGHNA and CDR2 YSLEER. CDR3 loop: CASSQEGREASYEQYF. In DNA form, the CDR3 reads TGCGCCAGCAGCCAAGAAGGGCGGGAGGCATCCTACGAGCAGTACTTC.

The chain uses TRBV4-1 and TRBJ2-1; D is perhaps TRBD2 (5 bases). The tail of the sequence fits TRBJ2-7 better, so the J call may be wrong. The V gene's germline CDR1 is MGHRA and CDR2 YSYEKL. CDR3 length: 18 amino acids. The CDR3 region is CASSQGPLGANLYNEQYF. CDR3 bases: TGCGCCAGCAGCCAAGGCCCCTTGGGAGCGAACCTGTACAATGAGCAGTACTTC.

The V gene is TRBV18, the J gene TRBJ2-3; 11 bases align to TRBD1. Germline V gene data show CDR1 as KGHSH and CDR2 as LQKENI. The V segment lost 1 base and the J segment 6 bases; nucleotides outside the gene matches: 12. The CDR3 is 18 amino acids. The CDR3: CASSPRLIGQGAGDTQYF. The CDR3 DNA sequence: TGTGCCAGCTCACCACGGCTAATCGGACAGGGGGCAGGTGATACGCAGTATTTT.

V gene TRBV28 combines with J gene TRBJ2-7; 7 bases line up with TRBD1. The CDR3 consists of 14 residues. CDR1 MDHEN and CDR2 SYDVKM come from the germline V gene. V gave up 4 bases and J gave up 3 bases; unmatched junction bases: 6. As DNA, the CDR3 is TGTGCCAGCAGTTCAGCCGGGACAGACTACGAGCAGTACTTC. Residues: CASSSAGTDYEQYF.

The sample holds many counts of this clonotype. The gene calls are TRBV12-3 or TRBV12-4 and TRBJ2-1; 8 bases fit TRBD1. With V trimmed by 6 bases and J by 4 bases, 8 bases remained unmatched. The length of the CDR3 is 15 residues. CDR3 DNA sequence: TGTGCCAGCAGACCAACAGGGGGGAGATACAATGAGCAGTTCTTC. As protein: CASRPTGGRYNEQFF.

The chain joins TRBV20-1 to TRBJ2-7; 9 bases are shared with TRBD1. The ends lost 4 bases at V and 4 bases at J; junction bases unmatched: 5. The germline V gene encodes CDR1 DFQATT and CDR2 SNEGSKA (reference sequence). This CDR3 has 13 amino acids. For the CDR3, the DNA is TGCAGTGCTAACCGGGACAGGGCTTACGAGCAGTACTTC. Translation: CSANRDRAYEQYF.

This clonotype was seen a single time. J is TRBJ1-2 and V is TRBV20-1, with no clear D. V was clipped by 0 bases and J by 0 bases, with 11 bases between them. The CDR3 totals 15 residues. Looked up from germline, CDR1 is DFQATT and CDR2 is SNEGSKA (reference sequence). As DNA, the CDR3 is TGCAGTGCTAGAGAGCAGGAGACCTCTAACTATGGCTACACCTTC. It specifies CSAREQETSNYGYTF.

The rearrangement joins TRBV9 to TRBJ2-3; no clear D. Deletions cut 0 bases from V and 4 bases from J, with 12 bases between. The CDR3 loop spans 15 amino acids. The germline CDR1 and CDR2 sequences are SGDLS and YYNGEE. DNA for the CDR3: TGTGCCAGCAGCGTAGCTTCGGCCCCCCCAGATACGCAGTATTTT. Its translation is CASSVASAPPDTQYF.

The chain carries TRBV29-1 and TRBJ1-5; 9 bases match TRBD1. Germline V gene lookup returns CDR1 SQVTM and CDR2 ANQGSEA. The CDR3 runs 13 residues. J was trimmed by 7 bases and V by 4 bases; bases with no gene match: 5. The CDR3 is CSVGTGEWQPQHF. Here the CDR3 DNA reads TGCAGCGTTGGGACAGGGGAGTGGCAGCCCCAGCATTTT.

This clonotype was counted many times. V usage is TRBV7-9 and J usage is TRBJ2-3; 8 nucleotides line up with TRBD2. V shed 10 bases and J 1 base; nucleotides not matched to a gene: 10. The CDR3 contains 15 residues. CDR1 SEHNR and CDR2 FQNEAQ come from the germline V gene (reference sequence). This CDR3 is CATQGTSGRTDTQYF. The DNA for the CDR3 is TGTGCCACCCAAGGAACTAGCGGCCGCACAGATACGCAGTATTTT.